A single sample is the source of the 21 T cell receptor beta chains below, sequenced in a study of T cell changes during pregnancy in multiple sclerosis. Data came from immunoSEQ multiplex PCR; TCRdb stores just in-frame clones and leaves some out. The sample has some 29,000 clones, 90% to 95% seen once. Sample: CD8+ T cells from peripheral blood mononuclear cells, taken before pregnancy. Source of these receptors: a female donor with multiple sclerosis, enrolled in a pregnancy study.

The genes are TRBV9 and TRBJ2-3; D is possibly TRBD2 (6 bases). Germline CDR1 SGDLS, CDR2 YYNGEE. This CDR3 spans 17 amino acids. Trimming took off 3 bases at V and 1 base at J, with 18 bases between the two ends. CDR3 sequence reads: CASSARLGGGRTDTQYF. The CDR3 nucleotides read TGTGCCAGCAGCGCACGACTCGGGGGAGGCCGCACAGATACGCAGTATTTT. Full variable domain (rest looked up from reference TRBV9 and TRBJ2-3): DSGVTQTPKHLITATGQRVTLRCSPRSGDLSVYWYQQSLDQGLQFLIQYYNGEERAKGNILERFSAQQFPDLHSELNLSSLELGDSALYFCASSARLGGGRTDTQYFGPGTRLTVL.

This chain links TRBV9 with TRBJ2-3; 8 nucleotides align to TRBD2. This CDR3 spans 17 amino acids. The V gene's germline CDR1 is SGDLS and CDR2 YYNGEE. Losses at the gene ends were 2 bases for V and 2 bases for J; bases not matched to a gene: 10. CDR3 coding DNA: TGTGCCAGCAGCGTTTCCCCCACTAGCGGAGACACAGATACGCAGTATTTT. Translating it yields CASSVSPTSGDTDTQYF.

The CDR3 sequence: CASSPLGTGTQETQYF. The CDR3 region has the DNA TGTGCCAGCAGTCCACTGGGGACAGGGACCCAAGAGACCCAGTACTTC. The chain joins TRBV28 to TRBJ2-5; TRBD1 matches at 9 bases. The CDR3 totals 16 residues. Germline loops: CDR1 MDHEN, CDR2 SYDVKM. J lost 1 base, V lost 5 bases, and 8 bases had no gene match.

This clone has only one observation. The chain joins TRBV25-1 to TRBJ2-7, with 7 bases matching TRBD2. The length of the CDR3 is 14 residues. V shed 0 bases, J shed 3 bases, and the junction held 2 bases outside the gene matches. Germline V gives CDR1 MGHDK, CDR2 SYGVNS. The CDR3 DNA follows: TGTGCCAGCAGTGAATATGGGGGGGTCTACGAGCAGTACTTC. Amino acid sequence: CASSEYGGVYEQYF.

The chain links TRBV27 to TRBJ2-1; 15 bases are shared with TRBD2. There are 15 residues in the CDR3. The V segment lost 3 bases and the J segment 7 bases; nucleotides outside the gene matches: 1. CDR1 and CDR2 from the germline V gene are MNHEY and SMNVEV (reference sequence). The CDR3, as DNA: TGTGCCAGCAGTTTCGGACTAGCGGGAGGGAATGAGCAGTTCTTC. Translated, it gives CASSFGLAGGNEQFF.

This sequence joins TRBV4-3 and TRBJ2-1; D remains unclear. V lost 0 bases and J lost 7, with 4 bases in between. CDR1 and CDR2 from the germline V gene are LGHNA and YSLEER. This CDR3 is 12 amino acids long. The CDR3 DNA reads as TGCGCCAGCAGCCAAGATCGGAATGAGCAGTTCTTC. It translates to CASSQDRNEQFF.

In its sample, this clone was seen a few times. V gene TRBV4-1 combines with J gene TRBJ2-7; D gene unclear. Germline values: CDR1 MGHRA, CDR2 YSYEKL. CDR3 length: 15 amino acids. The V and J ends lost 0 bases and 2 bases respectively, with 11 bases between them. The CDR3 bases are TGCGCCAGCAGCCAAGATCGTCTCCTTACCTACGAGCAGTACTTC. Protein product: CASSQDRLLTYEQYF.

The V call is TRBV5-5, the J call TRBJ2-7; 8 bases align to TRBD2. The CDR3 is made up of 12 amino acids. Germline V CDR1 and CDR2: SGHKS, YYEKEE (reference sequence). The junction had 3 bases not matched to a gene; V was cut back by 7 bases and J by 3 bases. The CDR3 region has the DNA TGTGCCAGCGCCGGGGGGGACTACGAGCAGTACTTC. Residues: CASAGGDYEQYF.

CDR3 sequence: CASSEGLAGRDEQYF. As DNA, the CDR3 is TGCGCCAGCAGTGAAGGGCTAGCGGGTAGGGACGAGCAGTACTTC. This chain links TRBV10-2 with TRBJ2-7, with 8 bases fitting TRBD2. The CDR3 length is 15 residues. The V and J ends lost 3 bases and 5 bases, in that order; junction bases with no gene match: 9. Germline V gives CDR1 WSHSY, CDR2 SAAADI.

CDR3 residues: CASSPGTGVGEQYF. The CDR3, as DNA: TGTGCCAGCAGTCCCGGGACAGGGGTGGGCGAGCAGTACTTC. The genes are TRBV27 and TRBJ2-7, with TRBD1 matching over 10 bases. From germline, CDR1 is MNHEY and CDR2 SMNVEV (reference sequence). V dropped 5 bases and J dropped 6; count of bases not matched to a gene: 7. The CDR3 runs 14 residues.

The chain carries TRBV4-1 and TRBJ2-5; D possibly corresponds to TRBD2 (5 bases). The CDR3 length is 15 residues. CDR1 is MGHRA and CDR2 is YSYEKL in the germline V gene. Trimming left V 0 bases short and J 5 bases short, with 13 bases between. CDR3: CASSQDTDPGETQYF. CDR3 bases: TGCGCCAGCAGCCAAGACACCGACCCGGGGGAGACCCAGTACTTC.

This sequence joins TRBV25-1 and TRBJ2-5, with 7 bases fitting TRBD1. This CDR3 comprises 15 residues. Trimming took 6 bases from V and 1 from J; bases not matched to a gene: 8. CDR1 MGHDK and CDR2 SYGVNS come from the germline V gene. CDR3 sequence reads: CASRDPGTVQETQYF. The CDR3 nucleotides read TGTGCCAGCAGGGACCCCGGGACAGTCCAAGAGACCCAGTACTTC.

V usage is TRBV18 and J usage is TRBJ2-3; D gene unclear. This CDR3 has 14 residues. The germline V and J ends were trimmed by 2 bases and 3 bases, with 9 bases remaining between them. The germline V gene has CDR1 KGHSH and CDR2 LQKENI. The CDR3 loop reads CASSPFPFTDTQYF. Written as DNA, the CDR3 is TGTGCCAGCTCACCATTTCCCTTTACAGATACGCAGTATTTT.

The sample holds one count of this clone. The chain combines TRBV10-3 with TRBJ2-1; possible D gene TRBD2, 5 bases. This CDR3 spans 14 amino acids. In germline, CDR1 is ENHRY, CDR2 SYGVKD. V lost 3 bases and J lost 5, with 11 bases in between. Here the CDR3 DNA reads TGTGCCATCAGTGAAGGTCGGGAAAACAATGAGCAGTTCTTC. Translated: CAISEGRENNEQFF.

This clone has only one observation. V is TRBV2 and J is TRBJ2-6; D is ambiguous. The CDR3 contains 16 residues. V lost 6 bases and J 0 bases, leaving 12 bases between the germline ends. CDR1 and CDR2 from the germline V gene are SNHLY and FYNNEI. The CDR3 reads CASSLQRSSGANVLTF. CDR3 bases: TGTGCCAGCAGCTTGCAGCGTAGCTCTGGGGCCAACGTCCTGACTTTC.

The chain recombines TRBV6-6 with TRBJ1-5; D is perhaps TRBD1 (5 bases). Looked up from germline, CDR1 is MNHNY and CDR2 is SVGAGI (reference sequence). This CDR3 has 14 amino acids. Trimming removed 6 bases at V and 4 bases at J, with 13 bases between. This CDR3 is CASRSRGENQPQHF. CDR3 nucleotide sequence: TGTGCCAGCAGATCACGGGGGGAGAATCAGCCCCAGCATTTT.

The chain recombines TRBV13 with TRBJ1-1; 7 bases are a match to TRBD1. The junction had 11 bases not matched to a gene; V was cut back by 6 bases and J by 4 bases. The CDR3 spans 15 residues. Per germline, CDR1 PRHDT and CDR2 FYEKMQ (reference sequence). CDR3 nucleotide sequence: TGTGCCAGCAGGACCGACAGGGCGGGTGGCACTGAAGCTTTCTTT. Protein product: CASRTDRAGGTEAFF. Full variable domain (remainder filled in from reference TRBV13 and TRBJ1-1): AAGVIQSPRHLIKEKRETATLKCYPIPRHDTVYWYQQGPGQDPQFLISFYEKMQSDKGSIPDRFSAQQFSDYHSELNMSSLELGDSALYFCASRTDRAGGTEAFFGQGTRLTVV.

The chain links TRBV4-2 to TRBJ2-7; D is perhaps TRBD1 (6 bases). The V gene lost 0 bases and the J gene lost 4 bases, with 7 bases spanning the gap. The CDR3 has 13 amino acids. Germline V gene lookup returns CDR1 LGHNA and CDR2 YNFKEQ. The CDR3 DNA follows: TGTGCCAGCAGCCAAGAGGACAGTTACGAGCAGTACTTC. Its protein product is CASSQEDSYEQYF.

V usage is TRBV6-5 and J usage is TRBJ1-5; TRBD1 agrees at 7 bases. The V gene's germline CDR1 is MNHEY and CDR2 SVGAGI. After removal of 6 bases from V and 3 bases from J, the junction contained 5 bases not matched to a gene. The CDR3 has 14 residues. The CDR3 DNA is TGTGCCAGCAGCCTGGACAGGTTCAATCAGCCCCAGCATTTT. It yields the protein CASSLDRFNQPQHF.

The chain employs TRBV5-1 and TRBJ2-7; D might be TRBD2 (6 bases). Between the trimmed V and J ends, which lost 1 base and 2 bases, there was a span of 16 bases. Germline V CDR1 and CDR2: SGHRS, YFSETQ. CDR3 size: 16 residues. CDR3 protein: CASSLNPGTPAYEQYF. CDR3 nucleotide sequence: TGCGCCAGCAGCTTGAACCCCGGGACTCCAGCCTACGAGCAGTACTTC.

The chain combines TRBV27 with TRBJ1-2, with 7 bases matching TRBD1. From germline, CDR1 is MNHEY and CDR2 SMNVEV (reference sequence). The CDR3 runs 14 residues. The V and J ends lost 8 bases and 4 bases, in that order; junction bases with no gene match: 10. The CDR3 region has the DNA TGTGCCAGCGGGCCCTTGACAGGGCTCTATGGCTACACCTTC. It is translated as CASGPLTGLYGYTF.